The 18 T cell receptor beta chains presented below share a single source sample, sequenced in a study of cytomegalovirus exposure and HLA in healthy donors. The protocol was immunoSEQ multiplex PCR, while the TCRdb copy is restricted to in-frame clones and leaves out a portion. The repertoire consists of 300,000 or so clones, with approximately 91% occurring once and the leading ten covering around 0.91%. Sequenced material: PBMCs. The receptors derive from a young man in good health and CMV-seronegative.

The CDR3 DNA sequence: TGTGCCAGCAGCTCTTATACGGCAGGGGCTGGGGCCAACGTCCTGACTTTC. This translates into CASSSYTAGAGANVLTF. J is TRBJ2-6 and V is TRBV27; maybe TRBD1 (6 bases). Trimming removed 6 bases at V and 2 bases at J, with 17 bases between. This CDR3 has 17 residues. Germline CDR1 and CDR2: MNHEY and SMNVEV (reference sequence).

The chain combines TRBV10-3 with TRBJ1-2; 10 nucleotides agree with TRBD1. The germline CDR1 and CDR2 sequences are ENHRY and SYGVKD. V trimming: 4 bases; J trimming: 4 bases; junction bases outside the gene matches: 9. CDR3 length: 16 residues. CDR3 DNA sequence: TGTGCCATCAGTGCCGGGACAGGGGCTCGTCTCTATGGCTACACCTTC. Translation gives CAISAGTGARLYGYTF.

CDR3 DNA: TGTGCCAGCAGCGCCGGGACAGGGAATTTCGGGGAGCTGTTTTTT. It translates to CASSAGTGNFGELFF. The chain recombines TRBV11-2 with TRBJ2-2, with 9 bases identical to TRBD1. V was clipped by 5 bases and J by 7 bases; unmatched bases: 8. The CDR3 length is 15 residues. Germline values: CDR1 SGHAT, CDR2 FQNNGV.

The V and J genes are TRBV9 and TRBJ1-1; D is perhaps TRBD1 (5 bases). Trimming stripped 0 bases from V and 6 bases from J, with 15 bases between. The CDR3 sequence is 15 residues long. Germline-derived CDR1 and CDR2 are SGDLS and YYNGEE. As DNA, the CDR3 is TGTGCCAGCAGCGTAGTAGACGGCAGGGCTCCTGAAGCTTTCTTT. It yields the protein CASSVVDGRAPEAFF.

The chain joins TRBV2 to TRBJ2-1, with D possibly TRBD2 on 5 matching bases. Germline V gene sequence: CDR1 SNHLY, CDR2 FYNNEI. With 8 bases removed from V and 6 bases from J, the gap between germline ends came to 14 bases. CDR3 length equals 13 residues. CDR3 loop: CASRALGLNEQFF. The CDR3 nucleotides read TGTGCCAGCCGGGCCTTAGGACTCAATGAGCAGTTCTTC.

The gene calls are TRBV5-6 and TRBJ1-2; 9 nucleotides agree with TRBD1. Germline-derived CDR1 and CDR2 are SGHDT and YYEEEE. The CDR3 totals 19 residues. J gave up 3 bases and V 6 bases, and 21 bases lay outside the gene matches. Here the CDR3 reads CASTQTPGTGNTRDYGYTF. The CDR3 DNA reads TGTGCCAGCACCCAAACCCCCGGGACAGGGAATACTAGGGACTATGGCTACACCTTC.

CDR3 amino acids: CASSREQGAYEKLFF. In DNA form, the CDR3 reads TGTGCCAGCAGCCGGGAACAGGGGGCATATGAAAAACTGTTTTTT. The chain employs TRBV7-2 and TRBJ1-4; TRBD1 agrees at 9 bases. The germline CDR1 and CDR2 sequences are SGHTA and FQGNSA. This CDR3 is built from 15 residues. The ends lost 5 bases at V and 6 bases at J; junction bases unmatched: 7. The full variable domain, rest sourced from reference TRBV7-2 and TRBJ1-4, is GAGVSQSPSNKVTEKGKDVELRCDPISGHTALYWYRQSLGQGLEFLIYFQGNSAPDKSGLPSDRFSAERTGGSVSTLTIQRTQQEDSAVYLCASSREQGAYEKLFFGSGTQLSVL.

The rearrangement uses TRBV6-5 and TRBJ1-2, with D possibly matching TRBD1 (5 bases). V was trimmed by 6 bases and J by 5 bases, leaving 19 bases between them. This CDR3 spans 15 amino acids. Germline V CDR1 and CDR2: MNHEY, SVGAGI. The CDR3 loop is CASRRPGGTGYGYTF. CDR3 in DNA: TGTGCCAGCAGACGCCCCGGCGGGACGGGATATGGCTACACCTTC.

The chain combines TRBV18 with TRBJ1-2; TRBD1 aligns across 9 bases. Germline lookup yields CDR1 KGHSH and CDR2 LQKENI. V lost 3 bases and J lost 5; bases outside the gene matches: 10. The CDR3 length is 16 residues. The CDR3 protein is CASSPGTGNPVYGYTF. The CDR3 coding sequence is TGTGCCAGCTCACCGGGGACAGGGAATCCTGTATATGGCTACACCTTC. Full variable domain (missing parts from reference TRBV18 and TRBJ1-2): NAGVMQNPRHLVRRRGQEARLRCSPMKGHSHVYWYRQLPEEGLKFMVYLQKENIIDESGMPKERFSAEFPKEGPSILRIQQVVRGDSAAYFCASSPGTGNPVYGYTFGSGTRLTVV.

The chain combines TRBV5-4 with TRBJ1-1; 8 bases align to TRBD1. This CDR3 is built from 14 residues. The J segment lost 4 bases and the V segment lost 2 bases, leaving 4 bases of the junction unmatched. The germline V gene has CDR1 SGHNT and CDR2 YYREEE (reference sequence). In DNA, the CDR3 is TGTGCCAGCAGCTTTAGTGACAGGGGCACTGAAGCTTTCTTT. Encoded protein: CASSFSDRGTEAFF. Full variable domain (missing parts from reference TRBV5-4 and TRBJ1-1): ETGVTQSPTHLIKTRGQQVTLRCSSQSGHNTVSWYQQALGQGPQFIFQYYREEENGRGNFPPRFSGLQFPNYSSELNVNALELDDSALYLCASSFSDRGTEAFFGQGTRLTVV.

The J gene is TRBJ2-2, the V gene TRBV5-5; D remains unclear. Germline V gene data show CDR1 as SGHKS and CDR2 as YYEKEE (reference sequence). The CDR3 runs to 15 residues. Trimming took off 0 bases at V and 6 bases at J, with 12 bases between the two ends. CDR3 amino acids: CASSLESRSAGELFF. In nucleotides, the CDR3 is TGTGCCAGCAGCTTGGAGTCCCGCAGTGCCGGGGAGCTGTTTTTT.

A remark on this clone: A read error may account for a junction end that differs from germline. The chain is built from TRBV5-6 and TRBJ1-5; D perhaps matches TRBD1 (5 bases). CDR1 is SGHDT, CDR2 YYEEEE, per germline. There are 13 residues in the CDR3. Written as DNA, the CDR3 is TGCCCTGTCCGGGGGAAGAGCAATCAGCCCCAGCATTTT. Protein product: CPVRGKSNQPQHF.

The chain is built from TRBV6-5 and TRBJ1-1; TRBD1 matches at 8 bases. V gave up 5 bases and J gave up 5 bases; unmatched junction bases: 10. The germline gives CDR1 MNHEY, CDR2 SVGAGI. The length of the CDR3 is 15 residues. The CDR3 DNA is TGTGCCAGCAGTCGACAGGGGAGGTCGGGAACTGAAGCTTTCTTT. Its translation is CASSRQGRSGTEAFF.

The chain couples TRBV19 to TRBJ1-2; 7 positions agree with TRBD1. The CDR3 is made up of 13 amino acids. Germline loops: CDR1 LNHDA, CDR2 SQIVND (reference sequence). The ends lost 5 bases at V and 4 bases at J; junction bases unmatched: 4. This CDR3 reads CASSRGQSYGYTF. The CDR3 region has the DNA TGTGCCAGTAGTCGGGGACAGTCCTATGGCTACACCTTC.

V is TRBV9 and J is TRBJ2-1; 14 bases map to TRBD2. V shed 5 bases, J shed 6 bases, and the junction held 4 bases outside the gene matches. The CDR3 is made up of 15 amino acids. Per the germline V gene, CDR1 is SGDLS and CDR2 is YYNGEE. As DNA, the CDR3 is TGTGCCAGCAGTAAGGGACTAGCGGGGGTCAATGAGCAGTTCTTC. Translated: CASSKGLAGVNEQFF.

The CDR3 reads CASSHEPNTGLEGYTF. The CDR3 DNA sequence: TGTGCCAGCTCACACGAACCTAATACAGGGTTAGAAGGCTACACCTTC. The chain is built from TRBV18 and TRBJ1-2; TRBD1 might be the D (6 bases). Germline values: CDR1 KGHSH, CDR2 LQKENI. The CDR3 contains 16 residues. Trimming pared 4 bases from V and 8 bases from J, leaving 23 bases between.

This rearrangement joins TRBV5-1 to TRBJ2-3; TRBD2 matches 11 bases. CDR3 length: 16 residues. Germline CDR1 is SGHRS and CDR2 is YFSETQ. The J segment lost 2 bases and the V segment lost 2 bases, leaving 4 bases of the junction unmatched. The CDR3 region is CASSFSLAGDTDTQYF. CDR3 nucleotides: TGCGCCAGCAGCTTTTCACTAGCGGGGGACACAGATACGCAGTATTTT. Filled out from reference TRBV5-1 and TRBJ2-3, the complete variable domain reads KAGVTQTPRYLIKTRGQQVTLSCSPISGHRSVSWYQQTPGQGLQFLFEYFSETQRNKGNFPGRFSGRQFSNSRSEMNVSTLELGDSALYLCASSFSLAGDTDTQYFGPGTRLTVL.

The CDR3 reads CASSLGGAGQPQHF. DNA for the CDR3: TGTGCCAGCAGCTTAGGGGGAGCGGGTCAGCCCCAGCATTTT. The gene calls are TRBV11-2 and TRBJ1-5; D is unclear. Trimming pared 1 base from V and 6 bases from J, leaving 10 bases between. The CDR3 has 14 residues. From germline, CDR1 is SGHAT and CDR2 FQNNGV. The full variable domain, completed using reference TRBV11-2 and TRBJ1-5, is EAGVAQSPRYKIIEKRQSVAFWCNPISGHATLYWYQQILGQGPKLLIQFQNNGVVDDSQLPKDRFSAERLKGVDSTLKIQPAKLEDSAVYLCASSLGGAGQPQHFGDGTRLSIL.